The 18 T cell receptor beta chains listed next were all sequenced from one sample in a study of Graves' ophthalmopathy and Graves' hyperthyroidism. The authors amplified TCR beta CDR3 regions, and they did so from RNA transcripts for repertoire sequencing. First-round RT-PCR relied on HTBI primers, and a second-round multiplex PCR came next. TCRdb fed the multiplex PCR reads into MiXCR, producing one record per CDR3 protein. The sample carries approximately 640,000 distinct CDR3 sequences, roughly two fifths recorded once. The sequenced sample was peripheral blood. The receptors were sampled from an adult man with Graves' ophthalmopathy.

This clonotype occurred many times. Written as DNA, the CDR3 is TGTGCCAGCACGTGGGAGGACTATGGCTACACCTTC. It codes for CASTWEDYGYTF. The chain combines TRBV2 with TRBJ1-2, with D uncertain. The CDR3 is 12 residues long. The germline V gene has CDR1 SNHLY and CDR2 FYNNEI. Trimming removed 7 bases from V and 3 bases from J, with 9 bases in between. The full variable domain, completed using reference TRBV2 and TRBJ1-2, is EPEVTQTPSHQVTQMGQEVILRCVPISNHLYFYWYRQILGQKVEFLVSFYNNEISEKSEIFDDQFSVERPDGSNFTLKIRSTKLEDSAMYFCASTWEDYGYTFGSGTRLTVV.

The chain uses TRBV10-3 and TRBJ1-6; TRBD1 agrees at 8 bases. Germline V gene data show CDR1 as ENHRY and CDR2 as SYGVKD. Unmatched junction bases numbered 11, after V lost 4 bases and J lost 9 bases. This CDR3 contains 16 residues. The CDR3 loop reads CAISGAGQGLRSPLHF. The CDR3 bases are TGTGCCATCAGTGGAGCAGGACAGGGATTACGTTCACCCCTCCACTTT.

This clonotype was observed at least ten times. This chain joins TRBV7-9 and TRBJ1-1, with a tentative D call TRBD1 (6 bases). The CDR3 is 13 amino acids. Germline V gene sequence: CDR1 SEHNR, CDR2 FQNEAQ (reference sequence). The germline V and J ends were trimmed by 1 base and 7 bases, with 10 bases remaining between them. CDR3 sequence: CASSLGAGVEAFF. Written as DNA, the CDR3 is TGTGCCAGCAGCTTAGGGGCAGGGGTTGAAGCTTTCTTT.

V and J are TRBV10-3 and TRBJ1-2; 7 bases align to TRBD1. Germline CDR1 reads ENHRY; CDR2 reads SYGVKD. Trimming cost V 9 bases and J 8 bases; bases outside gene matches: 3. The CDR3 is made up of 10 amino acids. In nucleotides, the CDR3 is TGTGCCATAAAGGGACAGGGCTACACCTTC. Its protein is CAIKGQGYTF.

This rearrangement joins TRBV7-9 to TRBJ2-2; TRBD1 is a possible D gene (6 bases). Germline V lookup: CDR1 SEHNR, CDR2 FQNEAQ (reference sequence). This CDR3 comprises 15 residues. V dropped 5 bases and J dropped 5 bases, with 15 bases sitting between them. The CDR3 reads CASSPLTGPTGELFF. CDR3 DNA sequence: TGTGCCAGCAGCCCACTGACAGGCCCGACCGGGGAGCTGTTTTTT. The variable domain in full, completed from reference TRBV7-9 and TRBJ2-2, reads DTGVSQNPRHKITKRGQNVTFRCDPISEHNRLYWYRQTLGQGPEFLTYFQNEAQLEKSRLLSDRFSAERPKGSFSTLEIQRTEQGDSAMYLCASSPLTGPTGELFFGEGSRLTVL.

This clonotype was seen many times. The chain carries TRBV12-5 and TRBJ1-2; no clear D. CDR1 is LGHNT, CDR2 FRNRAP, per germline. There are 12 residues in the CDR3. The V end lost 7 bases, the J end lost 1 base, and 7 bases lay between the germline ends. CDR3 protein: CASAGINYGYTF. CDR3 sequence (DNA): TGTGCTAGTGCGGGGATTAACTATGGCTACACCTTC.

The chain uses TRBV9 and TRBJ1-2, with 7 bases fitting TRBD1. Trimming at V came to 4 bases and at J to 6 bases, leaving 12 bases not matched to a gene. Germline V CDR1 and CDR2: SGDLS, YYNGEE. The CDR3 consists of 15 residues. The CDR3 nucleotides read TGTGCCAGCAGCTTTAACAGGGGCCATGGACATGGCTACACCTTC. This sequence encodes CASSFNRGHGHGYTF.

The chain employs TRBV2 and TRBJ1-1; the D gene is possibly TRBD1 (5 bases). V gave up 4 bases and J gave up 4 bases, with 16 bases separating them. The CDR3 loop spans 15 amino acids. Germline assignment: CDR1 SNHLY and CDR2 FYNNEI. CDR3 sequence (DNA): TGTGCCAGCAGTGCTTACACGGGGACCTCCACTGAAGCTTTCTTT. Translated, it gives CASSAYTGTSTEAFF.

The chain couples TRBV7-4 to TRBJ1-6, with TRBD1 as a possible D gene (6 bases). Trimming cost V 6 bases and J 9 bases, with 18 bases left between them. The CDR3 sequence is 15 residues long. Germline CDR1 is SGHVT and CDR2 is SQSDAQ. The CDR3 DNA sequence: TGTGCCAGCAGTTACCGTTCAGGGGAAGGTTCACCCCTCCACTTT. Protein sequence: CASSYRSGEGSPLHF.

This clonotype was observed at least ten times. The CDR3, as DNA: TGTGCCACCAGCAGAGTGGGCGGGACCAACACCGGGGAGCTGTTTTTT. Amino acids: CATSRVGGTNTGELFF. This chain links TRBV15 with TRBJ2-2; a weak D match, TRBD2 (6 bases). The CDR3 contains 16 residues. Trimming took off 1 base at V and 2 bases at J, with 11 bases between the two ends. Germline CDR1 reads LNHNV; CDR2 reads YYDKDF (reference sequence).

This clonotype was observed many times. The chain recombines TRBV6-5 with TRBJ2-7, with D possibly being TRBD1 (6 bases). Trimming shortened V by 2 bases and J by 0 bases, and 11 bases separated the two germline ends. This CDR3 spans 15 amino acids. Germline assignment: CDR1 MNHEY and CDR2 SVGAGI. The CDR3 reads CASSYRGQSSYEQYF. CDR3 DNA: TGTGCCAGCAGTTACCGAGGACAGTCCTCCTACGAGCAGTACTTC.

The chain links TRBV13 to TRBJ2-7; 9 nucleotides agree with TRBD1. The trim removed 4 bases at V and 5 bases at J, leaving 9 bases unmatched. CDR3 length: 15 residues. In germline, CDR1 is PRHDT, CDR2 FYEKMQ (reference sequence). The CDR3: CASSSPGTGSDEQYF. CDR3 DNA sequence: TGTGCCAGCAGCTCGCCCGGGACAGGGTCTGACGAGCAGTACTTC.

The sample holds many counts of this clonotype. As DNA, the CDR3 is TGCGCCAGCAGCTTGGCGCGTCAGGGTCGTTTATTGCACGAGCAGTACTTC. It translates to CASSLARQGRLLHEQYF. This sequence joins TRBV5-1 and TRBJ2-7; possible D gene TRBD1, 5 bases. The CDR3 has 17 residues. V lost 0 bases and J lost 5, with 21 bases in between. Germline V CDR1 and CDR2: SGHRS, YFSETQ.

Comments on this clonotype: A read error is possible here, since a much larger clone lies one base away. This rearrangement joins TRBV7-9 to TRBJ2-5; 9 nucleotides line up with TRBD1. Germline trimming cut 8 bases from V and 5 bases from J; bases unmatched to any gene: 12. This CDR3 contains 15 residues. Germline lookup yields CDR1 SEHNR and CDR2 FQNEAQ (reference sequence). CDR3: CASGPTGGFLETQYF. The DNA for the CDR3 is TGTGCCAGCGGCCCGACAGGGGGATTTTTGGAGACCCAGTACTTC.

The gene calls are TRBV6-5 and TRBJ2-7; 10 nucleotides match TRBD1. Germline values: CDR1 MNHEY, CDR2 SVGAGI. The J segment lost 1 base and the V segment lost 0 bases, leaving 3 bases of the junction unmatched. The CDR3 is 16 amino acids. The CDR3: CASSYSGQGLSYEQYF. The DNA for the CDR3 is TGTGCCAGCAGTTACTCGGGACAGGGGTTATCCTACGAGCAGTACTTC.

V gene TRBV7-9 combines with J gene TRBJ2-5, with 7 bases matching TRBD1. The germline CDR1 and CDR2 sequences are SEHNR and FQNEAQ (reference sequence). CDR3 length equals 15 residues. With 5 bases clipped from V and 2 bases from J, the junction kept 8 bases outside the gene matches. The CDR3 reads CASSQLRTGQETQYF. The CDR3 DNA reads TGTGCCAGCAGCCAACTCAGGACAGGACAAGAGACCCAGTACTTC.

This clonotype was seen only once. A clone one base away is much larger, so this may be a read error. The chain carries TRBV7-9 and TRBJ2-2, with 11 positions matching TRBD2. The CDR3 spans 17 residues. Germline-derived CDR1 and CDR2 are SEHNR and FQNEAQ (reference sequence). CDR3 sequence (DNA): TGTGCCAGCAGCCCCTACTTAGCGGGGGGGAACACCGGGAAGCTGTTTTTT. Its translation is CASSPYLAGGNTGKLFF.

The V gene is TRBV6-1, the J gene TRBJ2-1; D perhaps matches TRBD1 (6 bases). Germline V gene sequence: CDR1 MNHNS, CDR2 SASEGT. The CDR3 loop spans 15 amino acids. Between the trimmed V and J ends, which lost 6 bases and 0 bases, there was a span of 12 bases. This CDR3 reads CASRPQGNSYNEQFF. The CDR3 coding sequence is TGTGCCAGCAGACCACAGGGAAACTCCTACAATGAGCAGTTCTTC.